Ten or more counts support the clone carrying this TCR beta chain. The antigen is undetermined. Construction of the TCR beta libraries employed iRepertoire HTBI primers in conjunction with Arm-PCR of CDR3 regions. TCRdb re-called the multiplex PCR reads with MiXCR, one entry per CDR3 protein. The sample lists roughly 510,000 distinct CDR3 sequences, more than 15% occurring once. These data come from a study of regulatory T cells in long-lasting Graves disease. Notes on the study in general: Persistent cases of Graves' showed reduced TCR diversity relative to newly diagnosed patients.

V gave up 7 bases and J gave up 7 bases, with 13 bases separating them. Germline V gene data show CDR1 as SGHAT and CDR2 as FQDESV (reference sequence). The CDR3 runs to 12 residues. Described time point: newly diagnosed GD, antithyroid drugs for less than 3 months. RNA extracted from PBMCs served as the sequencing template. This sample was shared with a second study, whose subject was T cells in Graves' hyperthyroidism and ophthalmopathy.

The sequence came from a man between 18 and 35 years old with Graves disease. Source: peripheral blood mononuclear cells (PBMCs), taken at new diagnosis, from a patient treated with antithyroid drugs. V gene TRBV11-1 combines with J gene TRBJ1-1, with D possibly being TRBD1 (5 bases). This CDR3 is CASTPMGGEAFF. The CDR3 DNA reads TGTGCCAGCACCCCAATGGGGGGTGAAGCTTTCTTT.